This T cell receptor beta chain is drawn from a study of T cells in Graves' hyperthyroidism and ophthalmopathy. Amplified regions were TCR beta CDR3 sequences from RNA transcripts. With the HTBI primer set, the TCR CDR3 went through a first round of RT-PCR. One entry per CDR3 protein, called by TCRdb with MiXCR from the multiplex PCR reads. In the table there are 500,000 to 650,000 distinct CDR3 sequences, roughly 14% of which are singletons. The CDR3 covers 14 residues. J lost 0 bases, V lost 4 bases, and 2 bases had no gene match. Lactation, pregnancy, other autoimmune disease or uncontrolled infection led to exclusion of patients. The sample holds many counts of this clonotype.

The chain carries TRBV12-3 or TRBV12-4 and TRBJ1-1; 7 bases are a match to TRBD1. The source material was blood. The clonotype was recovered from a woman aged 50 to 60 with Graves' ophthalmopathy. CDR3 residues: CASSSTGMNTEAFF. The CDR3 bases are TGTGCCAGCAGTTCGACAGGGATGAACACTGAAGCTTTCTTT.